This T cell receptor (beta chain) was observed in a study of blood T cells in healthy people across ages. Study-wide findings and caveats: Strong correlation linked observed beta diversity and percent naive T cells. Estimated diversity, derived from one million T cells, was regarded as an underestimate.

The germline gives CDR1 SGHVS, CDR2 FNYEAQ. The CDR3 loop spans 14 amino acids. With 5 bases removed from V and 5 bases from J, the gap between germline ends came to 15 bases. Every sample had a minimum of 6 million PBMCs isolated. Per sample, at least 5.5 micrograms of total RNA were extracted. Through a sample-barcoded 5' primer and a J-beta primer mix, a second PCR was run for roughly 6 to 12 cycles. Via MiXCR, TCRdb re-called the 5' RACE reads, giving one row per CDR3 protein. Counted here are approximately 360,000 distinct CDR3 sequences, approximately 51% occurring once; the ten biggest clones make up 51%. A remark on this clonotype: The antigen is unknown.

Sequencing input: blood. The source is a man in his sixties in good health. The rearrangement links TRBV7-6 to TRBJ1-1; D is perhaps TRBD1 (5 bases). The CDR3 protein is CASSPGGGRTEAFF. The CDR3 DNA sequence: TGTGCCAGCAGCCCGGGCGGGGGTAGGACTGAAGCTTTCTTT.